One and the same sample provided the 19 T cell receptor beta chains below, sequenced in a study of cytomegalovirus exposure and HLA in healthy donors. PCR was performed using 60 Vbeta and 13 Jbeta primers. Assay: immunoSEQ multiplex PCR; the TCRdb copy retains only in-frame clones and omits some. The sample has 150,000 to 200,000 clones; 79% are singletons. Sequenced sample: PBMCs. These receptors originate from a woman in her 40s in good health and CMV-seronegative.

V and J are TRBV6-6 and TRBJ2-1, with TRBD2 matching over 8 bases. The CDR3 spans 15 residues. Per germline, CDR1 MNHNY and CDR2 SVGAGI (reference sequence). The V segment lost 2 bases and the J segment 5 bases; nucleotides outside the gene matches: 5. The CDR3 loop is CASSYPGLAHNEQFF. CDR3 nucleotide sequence: TGTGCCAGCAGTTACCCTGGACTAGCCCACAATGAGCAGTTCTTC.

In this sample, this clone turned up once. The chain couples TRBV7-6 to TRBJ2-5, with 11 bases lining up with TRBD2. CDR1 and CDR2 (germline): SGHVS, FNYEAQ. CDR3 length equals 15 residues. V dropped 4 bases and J dropped 4; count of bases not matched to a gene: 5. CDR3 loop: CASSSLAGVGETQYF. CDR3 nucleotides: TGTGCCAGCAGCTCACTAGCGGGAGTGGGAGAGACCCAGTACTTC.

This clone showed up just once. V gene TRBV4-1 combines with J gene TRBJ1-3; a weak D match, TRBD1 (5 bases). The CDR3 runs 18 residues. Germline values: CDR1 MGHRA, CDR2 YSYEKL. Trimming shortened V by 0 bases and J by 2 bases, and 17 bases separated the two germline ends. In DNA form, the CDR3 reads TGCGCCAGCAGCCAAGATCGGGCAGGGACTGGCACTGGAAACACCATATATTTT. This gives the protein CASSQDRAGTGTGNTIYF.

With respect to this clone: One junction end does not reproduce the germline sequence, and a read error may be involved. V is TRBV7-7 and J is TRBJ1-2; D is perhaps TRBD1 (5 bases). Germline assignment: CDR1 SSHAT and CDR2 FNYEAQ (reference sequence). This CDR3 is built from 12 residues. The CDR3 bases are TGTGCTAGCAGCCCTTTAAGGGGTGGCTACACCTTC. Amino acid sequence: CASSPLRGGYTF.

The chain has TRBV25-1 and TRBJ2-7; 8 bases map to TRBD1. CDR1 MGHDK and CDR2 SYGVNS come from the germline V gene. The V and J ends lost 5 bases and 2 bases, in that order; junction bases with no gene match: 5. The CDR3 contains 14 residues. The CDR3 coding sequence is TGTGCCAGCAGTCGACAGGGGCCGACCTACGAGCAGTACTTC. Encoded protein: CASSRQGPTYEQYF.

V is TRBV6-4 and J is TRBJ2-5; D gene unclear. Deletions cut 4 bases from V and 5 bases from J, with 11 bases between. The CDR3 extends over 13 amino acids. Germline CDR1 and CDR2: MRHNA and SNTAGT. CDR3 DNA: TGTGCCAGCAGTGGGTCACTTTGGGAGACCCAGTACTTC. It specifies CASSGSLWETQYF.

The V and J genes are TRBV7-3 and TRBJ2-1, with D uncertain. Germline V gene sequence: CDR1 SGHTA, CDR2 FQGTGA. The CDR3 length is 12 residues. Trimming took 4 bases from V and 10 from J, leaving 11 bases between them. CDR3 sequence (DNA): TGTGCCAGCAGCTCCGAGGATAAGGAGCAGTTCTTC. Its protein product is CASSSEDKEQFF.

This clone came up once. The V and J genes are TRBV4-3 and TRBJ2-7, with D unresolved. This CDR3 is 14 amino acids long. The V gene's germline CDR1 is LGHNA and CDR2 YSLEER. Trimming removed 3 bases from V and 1 base from J, with 10 bases in between. In nucleotides, the CDR3 is TGCGCCAGCAGCCAGGTCACTGGTTCCTACGAGCAGTACTTC. It encodes CASSQVTGSYEQYF.

The V call is TRBV19, the J call TRBJ1-1; 7 bases fit TRBD1. This CDR3 comprises 14 residues. Germline CDR1 LNHDA, CDR2 SQIVND (reference sequence). V gave up 5 bases and J gave up 4 bases; unmatched junction bases: 7. The CDR3 DNA sequence: TGTGCCAGTAGTGACCGACAGGGAGGCACTGAAGCTTTCTTT. Protein: CASSDRQGGTEAFF.

A note on this clone: The same CDR3 arises from other DNA sequences in this sample as well. The CDR3 coding sequence is TGTGCCAGCAGCCCCTACCAAGAGACCCAGTACTTC. Amino acids: CASSPYQETQYF. The genes are TRBV5-4 and TRBJ2-5; D remains ambiguous. CDR1 and CDR2 (germline): SGHNT, YYREEE (reference sequence). This CDR3 is 12 amino acids long. Trimming left V 4 bases short and J 0 bases short, with 4 bases between. The variable domain in full, completed from reference TRBV5-4 and TRBJ2-5, reads ETGVTQSPTHLIKTRGQQVTLRCSSQSGHNTVSWYQQALGQGPQFIFQYYREEENGRGNFPPRFSGLQFPNYSSELNVNALELDDSALYLCASSPYQETQYFGPGTRLLVL.

The chain recombines TRBV9 with TRBJ2-2, with D perhaps TRBD2 (6 bases). There are 16 residues in the CDR3. Trimming left V 2 bases short and J 0 bases short, with 11 bases between. Per germline, CDR1 SGDLS and CDR2 YYNGEE. CDR3 DNA sequence: TGTGCCAGCAGCGTGGGACTTAAGACGAACACCGGGGAGCTGTTTTTT. As protein: CASSVGLKTNTGELFF.

A single count supports this clone. This chain links TRBV9 with TRBJ2-2; D is perhaps TRBD1 (5 bases). The germline V gene has CDR1 SGDLS and CDR2 YYNGEE. Trimming left V 2 bases short and J 1 base short, with 12 bases between. CDR3 length: 16 residues. CDR3 nucleotides: TGTGCCAGCAGCGTCTCTTCGCAGGGGAACACCGGGGAGCTGTTTTTT. Protein: CASSVSSQGNTGELFF.

V is TRBV5-6 and J is TRBJ2-7, with 8 positions matching TRBD2. Germline assignment: CDR1 SGHDT and CDR2 YYEEEE. With V trimmed by 3 bases and J by 4 bases, 3 bases remained unmatched. This CDR3 comprises 13 residues. The CDR3 loop is CASSSGGSYEQYF. DNA for the CDR3: TGTGCCAGCAGCTCGGGGGGGAGTTACGAGCAGTACTTC. The variable domain in full, completed from reference TRBV5-6 and TRBJ2-7, reads DAGVTQSPTHLIKTRGQQVTLRCSPKSGHDTVSWYQQALGQGPQFIFQYYEEEERQRGNFPDRFSGHQFPNYSSELNVNALLLGDSALYLCASSSGGSYEQYFGPGTRLTVT.

The chain couples TRBV11-3 to TRBJ1-6; weak D call: TRBD1 (5 bases). The V end lost 3 bases, the J end lost 7 bases, and 13 bases lay between the germline ends. CDR3 length: 15 residues. CDR1 and CDR2 (germline): SGHNT, YENEEA. The CDR3 region has the DNA TGTGCCAGCAGCTTGGGGGGGATTAAGAATTCACCCCTCCACTTT. It encodes CASSLGGIKNSPLHF.

The chain carries TRBV6-5 and TRBJ1-2; possibly TRBD1 for D (6 bases). Germline V gene data show CDR1 as MNHEY and CDR2 as SVGAGI. The CDR3 totals 14 residues. V shed 7 bases and J shed 4 bases, with 16 bases lying between them. The CDR3 loop reads CASTTFTGIYGYTF. The DNA for the CDR3 is TGTGCCAGCACCACATTCACAGGGATCTATGGCTACACCTTC.

A word on this clone: This sample also contains other DNA sequences that code for the same CDR3. V and J are TRBV6-4 and TRBJ2-3; 7 nucleotides agree with TRBD2. Trimming at V came to 0 bases and at J to 2 bases, leaving 5 bases not matched to a gene. The CDR3 spans 16 residues. The germline V gene encodes CDR1 MRHNA and CDR2 SNTAGT. In nucleotides, the CDR3 is TGTGCCAGCAGTGACTCGGGGGGAGGGCCCACAGATACGCAGTATTTT. Its protein is CASSDSGGGPTDTQYF.

J is TRBJ2-7 and V is TRBV9; D is ambiguous. Germline V lookup: CDR1 SGDLS, CDR2 YYNGEE. This CDR3 comprises 14 residues. Deletions cut 0 bases from V and 2 bases from J, with 9 bases between. The DNA of the CDR3 is TGTGCCAGCAGCGTAGGCGGAGTCGCCTACGAGCAGTACTTC. Translating it yields CASSVGGVAYEQYF.

This sequence joins TRBV15 and TRBJ1-3; unclear D gene. The CDR3 contains 15 residues. The V gene's germline CDR1 is LNHNV and CDR2 YYDKDF (reference sequence). V was clipped by 4 bases and J by 3 bases, with 13 bases between them. The CDR3 loop reads CATSNGREIGNTIYF. In DNA form, the CDR3 reads TGTGCCACCAGCAACGGGAGGGAGATTGGAAACACCATATATTTT. Together with reference TRBV15 and TRBJ1-3, the CDR3 gives the full variable domain: DAMVIQNPRYQVTQFGKPVTLSCSQTLNHNVMYWYQQKSSQAPKLLFHYYDKDFNNEADTPDNFQSRRPNTSFCFLDIRSPGLGDTAMYLCATSNGREIGNTIYFGEGSWLTVV.

This sequence joins TRBV18 and TRBJ2-2; 9 bases agree with TRBD1. CDR1 and CDR2 (germline): KGHSH, LQKENI. Trimming took 8 bases from V and 3 from J; bases not matched to a gene: 4. CDR3 size: 14 residues. The CDR3 DNA sequence: TGTGCCAGCAGTGGACAGGGGTACACCGGGGAGCTGTTTTTT. Translated: CASSGQGYTGELFF.